The 28 T cell receptor beta chains below were found in one sample sequenced in a study of technical replicates of blood from a handful of donors (dated 2017 in TCRdb). The library came from the immunoSEQ multiplex PCR assay. This immuneACCESS table, as held by TCRdb, lists in-frame sequences with V and J called but not all clones. Of the missing ones, under half trace to an unresolved V gene in checked studies; the others have no known cause. The table for this sample lists about 88,000 clones; about 90% of them were counted only once. The ten top clones hold about 0.26% of the sample. Sequences were obtained from T cells isolated from PBMCs. Receptor source: a human donor in good health.

CDR3 in amino acids: CASSQGPLEQKNTEAFF. CDR3 nucleotides: TGCGCCAGCAGCCAAGGACCCCTCGAACAGAAGAACACTGAAGCTTTCTTT. The J gene is TRBJ1-1, the V gene TRBV4-1; D is unresolved. The CDR3 is made up of 17 amino acids. V was cut by 1 base and J by 1 base, with 16 bases left in between. The germline V gene has CDR1 MGHRA and CDR2 YSYEKL.

The V gene is TRBV27, the J gene TRBJ2-1; D is unclear. CDR3 size: 14 residues. V was clipped by 0 bases and J by 4 bases, with 7 bases between them. Germline V gene lookup returns CDR1 MNHEY and CDR2 SMNVEV (reference sequence). The CDR3 DNA reads TGTGCCAGCAGTTTATCTGCCCTATACAATGAGCAGTTCTTC. It codes for CASSLSALYNEQFF.

The chain couples TRBV7-8 to TRBJ1-5, with 7 bases identical to TRBD1. V shed 7 bases and J 4 bases; nucleotides not matched to a gene: 13. This CDR3 is built from 16 residues. Looked up from germline, CDR1 is SGHVS and CDR2 is FQNEAQ. CDR3 region: CASTINGQDRNQPQHF. In DNA form, the CDR3 reads TGTGCCAGCACCATAAATGGACAGGATCGAAATCAGCCCCAGCATTTT.

The chain carries TRBV6-1 and TRBJ1-2; 8 bases are shared with TRBD1. The germline V gene encodes CDR1 MNHNS and CDR2 SASEGT. The CDR3 is 14 amino acids. V dropped 2 bases and J dropped 5; count of bases not matched to a gene: 4. CDR3 residues: CASSEFWTGYGYTF. For the CDR3, the DNA is TGTGCCAGCAGTGAATTTTGGACAGGGTATGGCTACACCTTC.

The genes are TRBV5-1 and TRBJ2-1, with 10 nucleotides matching TRBD2. With 6 bases clipped from V and 6 bases from J, the junction kept 3 bases outside the gene matches. The CDR3 has 13 amino acids. CDR1 is SGHRS and CDR2 is YFSETQ in the germline V gene. CDR3 DNA: TGCGCCAGCACTAGCGGGAGAAGCAATGAGCAGTTCTTC. Translating it yields CASTSGRSNEQFF.

To note about this clone: A junction boundary mismatches the germline segment, possibly from a read error. The V and J genes are TRBV7-7 and TRBJ2-3; D is perhaps TRBD2 (5 bases). CDR1 SSHAT and CDR2 FNYEAQ come from the germline V gene (reference sequence). The CDR3 is made up of 16 amino acids. The chain's CDR3 is CASSPDLGGPTDTQYF. In DNA, the CDR3 is TGTGCTAGCAGCCCGGACCTCGGCGGGCCCACAGATACGCAGTATTTT.

This chain uses TRBV2 with TRBJ2-1; perhaps TRBD2 as D (5 bases). Trimming removed 11 bases at V and 2 bases at J, with 13 bases between. Germline CDR1 and CDR2: SNHLY and FYNNEI. CDR3 length: 13 amino acids. In DNA, the CDR3 is TGTGCCCCCACCCCGGGGACCTACAATGAGCAGTTCTTC. Translating gives CAPTPGTYNEQFF.

This chain links TRBV2 with TRBJ2-2, with 7 bases aligning to TRBD2. From germline, CDR1 is SNHLY and CDR2 FYNNEI. J gave up 5 bases and V 1 base, and 1 base lay outside the gene matches. The CDR3 contains 14 residues. The CDR3 reads CASSEVGGTGELFF. As DNA, the CDR3 is TGTGCCAGCAGTGAAGTCGGGGGGACCGGGGAGCTGTTTTTT.

This rearrangement joins TRBV9 to TRBJ2-1, with D uncertain. V lost 0 bases and J 7 bases, leaving 11 bases between the germline ends. Germline CDR1 reads SGDLS; CDR2 reads YYNGEE. The CDR3 runs to 14 residues. CDR3 region: CASSVVGAVNEQFF. The CDR3 coding sequence is TGTGCCAGCAGCGTAGTGGGTGCGGTTAATGAGCAGTTCTTC.

V gene TRBV29-1 combines with J gene TRBJ2-1; 15 positions match TRBD2. Germline CDR1 SQVTM, CDR2 ANQGSEA. V trimming: 5 bases; J trimming: 10 bases; junction bases outside the gene matches: 12. This CDR3 is built from 16 residues. The CDR3 DNA is TGCAGCGTTCCCCCGGGACTAGCGGGGGGTTTAGGGGAGCAGTTCTTC. Its protein is CSVPPGLAGGLGEQFF.

The chain employs TRBV7-8 and TRBJ1-2, with D hard to call. CDR3 length: 12 amino acids. Trimming shortened V by 5 bases and J by 6 bases, and 10 bases separated the two germline ends. Germline-derived CDR1 and CDR2 are SGHVS and FQNEAQ. The CDR3, as DNA: TGTGCCAGCAGCGCGGAGCTGCATGGCTACACCTTC. Translating it yields CASSAELHGYTF. Drawing the rest from reference TRBV7-8 and TRBJ1-2, the complete variable domain is GAGVSQSPRYKVAKRGQDVALRCDPISGHVSLFWYQQALGQGPEFLTYFQNEAQLDKSGLPSDRFFAERPEGSVSTLKIQRTQQEDSAVYLCASSAELHGYTFGSGTRLTVV.

The chain links TRBV5-4 to TRBJ2-7; a weak D match, TRBD2 (5 bases). CDR3 length: 14 residues. Trimming left V 0 bases short and J 5 bases short, with 12 bases between. Germline CDR1 is SGHNT and CDR2 is YYREEE (reference sequence). CDR3 coding DNA: TGTGCCAGCAGCTTGGCTGAGGGTAGCGACGAGCAGTACTTC. Its translation: CASSLAEGSDEQYF.

V and J are TRBV11-2 and TRBJ2-7; a possible D gene is TRBD2 (6 bases). V was pared by 5 bases and J by 0 bases, with 8 bases between. This CDR3 comprises 13 residues. CDR1 and CDR2 (germline): SGHAT, FQNNGV. CDR3 in DNA: TGTGCCAGCAGCGCGGGATCCTCCTACGAGCAGTACTTC. Protein: CASSAGSSYEQYF. The full variable domain, rest sourced from reference TRBV11-2 and TRBJ2-7, is EAGVAQSPRYKIIEKRQSVAFWCNPISGHATLYWYQQILGQGPKLLIQFQNNGVVDDSQLPKDRFSAERLKGVDSTLKIQPAKLEDSAVYLCASSAGSSYEQYFGPGTRLTVT.

V and J are TRBV11-2 and TRBJ2-7; TRBD1 is a possible D gene (6 bases). Germline V gene lookup returns CDR1 SGHAT and CDR2 FQNNGV. Trimming left V 1 base short and J 3 bases short, with 16 bases between. This CDR3 is 16 amino acids long. DNA of the CDR3: TGTGCCAGCAGCTTAGGCTGGACAGTCGTTAACTACGAGCAGTACTTC. Translating it yields CASSLGWTVVNYEQYF. The entire variable domain, with the rest obtained from reference TRBV11-2 and TRBJ2-7, is as follows: EAGVAQSPRYKIIEKRQSVAFWCNPISGHATLYWYQQILGQGPKLLIQFQNNGVVDDSQLPKDRFSAERLKGVDSTLKIQPAKLEDSAVYLCASSLGWTVVNYEQYFGPGTRLTVT.

The gene calls are TRBV7-5 and TRBJ1-2; the D call TRBD1 from the table was never checked on the DNA. TRBV7-5 is a documented pseudogene. The CDR3 is 15 residues long. The CDR3 reads CVRSSDRLDKYGYTF. DNA of the CDR3: TGTGTCAGAAGCTCAGACAGGCTAGACAAGTATGGCTACACCTTC.

This clone was seen a few times. This chain joins TRBV2 and TRBJ2-1; the match to TRBD2 covers 7 bases. Germline V CDR1 and CDR2: SNHLY, FYNNEI. The length of the CDR3 is 16 residues. V lost 10 bases, J lost 6 bases, and 18 bases stayed unmatched. CDR3 in amino acids: CAKAGSRGEAINEQFF. The CDR3 region has the DNA TGTGCCAAAGCAGGATCTCGGGGGGAGGCTATCAATGAGCAGTTCTTC.

The genes are TRBV28 and TRBJ2-1, with a possible D match to TRBD1 (5 bases). V was pared by 4 bases and J by 8 bases, with 9 bases between. In germline, CDR1 is MDHEN, CDR2 SYDVKM. This CDR3 is built from 12 residues. The CDR3: CASSSLGDEQFF. The CDR3 DNA sequence: TGTGCCAGCAGTTCCCTAGGGGATGAGCAGTTCTTC.

Only one count was recorded for this clone. The chain combines TRBV6-5 with TRBJ2-7; the match to TRBD1 covers 7 bases. The CDR3 consists of 13 residues. Per germline, CDR1 MNHEY and CDR2 SVGAGI. V was clipped by 6 bases and J by 4 bases; unmatched bases: 6. The CDR3 spells CASRRTGGYEQYF. Here the CDR3 DNA reads TGTGCCAGCAGAAGGACAGGAGGTTACGAGCAGTACTTC.

This clone showed up just once. The CDR3 DNA is TGTGCCAGCAGCTTTATCCCGGGACAGACTAACAATGAGCAGTTCTTC. Translating it yields CASSFIPGQTNNEQFF. This chain joins TRBV7-9 and TRBJ2-1, with 7 bases matching TRBD1. The CDR3 runs 16 residues. Trimming took 3 bases from V and 5 from J; bases not matched to a gene: 10. The germline V gene encodes CDR1 SEHNR and CDR2 FQNEAQ (reference sequence). Filled out from reference TRBV7-9 and TRBJ2-1, the complete variable domain reads DTGVSQNPRHKITKRGQNVTFRCDPISEHNRLYWYRQTLGQGPEFLTYFQNEAQLEKSRLLSDRFSAERPKGSFSTLEIQRTEQGDSAMYLCASSFIPGQTNNEQFFGPGTRLTVL.

This chain uses TRBV28 with TRBJ2-1, with 7 bases identical to TRBD2. Germline CDR1 MDHEN, CDR2 SYDVKM. The CDR3 totals 14 residues. V trimming: 7 bases; J trimming: 5 bases; junction bases outside the gene matches: 8. The CDR3 loop reads CASNLAGVDNEQFF. As DNA, the CDR3 is TGTGCCAGCAATCTTGCGGGAGTTGACAATGAGCAGTTCTTC.

The V call is TRBV9, the J call TRBJ2-2; possible D gene TRBD2, 5 bases. This CDR3 has 17 residues. Looked up from germline, CDR1 is SGDLS and CDR2 is YYNGEE. V lost 4 bases to trimming and J lost 1 base, with 17 bases between them. DNA for the CDR3: TGTGCCAGCAGCTCCCGCACGGGGAGACTGAACACCGGGGAGCTGTTTTTT. It encodes CASSSRTGRLNTGELFF.

This chain connects TRBV9 to TRBJ2-2; D might be TRBD2 (5 bases). The length of the CDR3 is 17 residues. Trimming pared 3 bases from V and 1 base from J, leaving 16 bases between. CDR1 and CDR2 (germline): SGDLS, YYNGEE. CDR3 amino acids: CASSDKTLEGNTGELFF. CDR3 nucleotide sequence: TGTGCCAGCAGCGACAAGACCCTCGAGGGGAACACCGGGGAGCTGTTTTTT. Together with reference TRBV9 and TRBJ2-2, the CDR3 gives the full variable domain: DSGVTQTPKHLITATGQRVTLRCSPRSGDLSVYWYQQSLDQGLQFLIQYYNGEERAKGNILERFSAQQFPDLHSELNLSSLELGDSALYFCASSDKTLEGNTGELFFGEGSRLTVL.

The CDR3 reads CASSSQGEGYGYTF. The CDR3 nucleotides are TGCGCCAGCAGCTCCCAGGGTGAAGGGTATGGCTACACCTTC. This chain connects TRBV5-1 to TRBJ1-2; D is perhaps TRBD1 (5 bases). V lost 3 bases and J lost 5, with 14 bases in between. The CDR3 is made up of 14 amino acids. Germline CDR1 reads SGHRS; CDR2 reads YFSETQ.

This chain links TRBV11-3 with TRBJ2-3; 7 nucleotides agree with TRBD2. The CDR3 consists of 15 residues. After removal of 1 base from V and 1 base from J, the junction contained 2 bases not matched to a gene. The germline CDR1 and CDR2 sequences are SGHNT and YENEEA. The CDR3 nucleotides read TGTGCCAGCAGCTTAGGGGGGGGTGGCACAGATACGCAGTATTTT. It yields the protein CASSLGGGGTDTQYF.

This sequence joins TRBV14 and TRBJ2-3; 8 nucleotides line up with TRBD1. J lost 0 bases, V lost 2 bases, and 1 base had no gene match. The CDR3 covers 15 residues. CDR1 is SGHDN and CDR2 is FVKESK in the germline V gene. DNA for the CDR3: TGTGCCAGCAGCCAAACAGGGGGAAGCACAGATACGCAGTATTTT. It encodes CASSQTGGSTDTQYF.

This chain links TRBV2 with TRBJ2-7, with a weak D call TRBD1 (5 bases). CDR3 length: 15 amino acids. The V gene lost 5 bases and the J gene lost 0 bases, with 14 bases spanning the gap. Germline lookup yields CDR1 SNHLY and CDR2 FYNNEI. CDR3: CASSSLPQVSYEQYF. The CDR3, as DNA: TGTGCCAGCAGTTCGCTACCACAGGTCTCCTACGAGCAGTACTTC.

Written as DNA, the CDR3 is TGCGCCAGCAAGGACAGGGACAGCTCCTACAATGAGCAGTTCTTC. It encodes CASKDRDSSYNEQFF. The chain carries TRBV23-1 and TRBJ2-1, with TRBD1 identical over 8 bases. TRBV23-1 is placed among ORFs of uncertain function. Trimming at V came to 7 bases and at J to 0 bases, leaving 5 bases not matched to a gene. CDR3 length: 15 amino acids.

The chain carries TRBV7-9 and TRBJ1-5, with D unclear. Germline V CDR1 and CDR2: SEHNR, FQNEAQ (reference sequence). The length of the CDR3 is 12 residues. V gave up 3 bases and J gave up 5 bases, with 5 bases separating them. The chain's CDR3 is CASSFSDQPQHF. CDR3 nucleotides: TGTGCCAGCAGCTTTTCTGATCAGCCCCAGCATTTT. The variable domain in full, with the rest retrieved from reference TRBV7-9 and TRBJ1-5, is DTGVSQNPRHKITKRGQNVTFRCDPISEHNRLYWYRQTLGQGPEFLTYFQNEAQLEKSRLLSDRFSAERPKGSFSTLEIQRTEQGDSAMYLCASSFSDQPQHFGDGTRLSIL.